This TCR beta chain appears in the sequencing data of a study of blood T cell repertoires in COVID-19. Study summary: Sources were T cells, B-cell-depleted T cells, or PBMCs; the material itself was cDNA or gDNA.

Profiled with immunoSEQ multiplex PCR; TCRdb holds only in-frame clones, not every one. This sample has about 300,000 clones, with 87% found just once. Individuals drawn from about 26 US areas were about 18 to 100 years old. Trimming removed 3 bases at V and 11 bases at J, with 22 bases between. This CDR3 is built from 15 residues. Germline CDR1 reads PRHDT; CDR2 reads FYEKMQ (reference sequence). This clone was observed at least ten times. This TCR was sampled from a woman aged 25 to 39 who had recovered from COVID-19. Specimen: PBMCs or T cells enriched from blood (not recorded which). The chain links TRBV13 to TRBJ1-1; D possibly corresponds to TRBD1 (6 bases). For the CDR3, the DNA is TGTGCCAGCAGCTTGGGCATAACAGGGCTAAATGCGGCTTTCTTT. Translating gives CASSLGITGLNAAFF.